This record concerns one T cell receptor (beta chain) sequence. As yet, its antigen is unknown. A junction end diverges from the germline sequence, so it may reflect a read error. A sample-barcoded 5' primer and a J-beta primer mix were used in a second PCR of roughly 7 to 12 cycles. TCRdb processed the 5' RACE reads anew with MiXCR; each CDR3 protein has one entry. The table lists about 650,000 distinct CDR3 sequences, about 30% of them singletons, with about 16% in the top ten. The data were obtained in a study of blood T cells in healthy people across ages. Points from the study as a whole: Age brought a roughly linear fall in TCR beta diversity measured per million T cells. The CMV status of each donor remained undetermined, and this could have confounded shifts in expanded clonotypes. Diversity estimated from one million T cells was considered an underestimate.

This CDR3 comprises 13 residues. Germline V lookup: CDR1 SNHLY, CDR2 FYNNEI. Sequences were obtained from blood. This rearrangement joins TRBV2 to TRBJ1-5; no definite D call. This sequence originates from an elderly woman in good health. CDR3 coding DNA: TGTGCCAGCAGTGTTAGGAGCAATCGGCCCCAGCATTTT. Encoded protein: CASSVRSNRPQHF.